This passage covers 6 T cell receptor beta chains from one sample sequenced in a study of tumor-infiltrating lymphocytes in primary liver carcinoma. The input was approximately 0.45 ug total RNA; TCR beta cDNA was made from it with a constant-region primer. ARM-PCR, slightly modified, supplied the TCR beta libraries through three nested multiplex PCR rounds. Forward primers for TRBV1-TRBV30 and a C-beta reverse primer served the first two PCR rounds, at 10 cycles each. MiXCR, applied by TCRdb to the multiplex PCR reads, yields one record per CDR3 protein. Of around 120,000 distinct CDR3 sequences in the sample, roughly 70% were seen once. Co-extraction yielded RNA and DNA from about 20-30 mg of unsorted bulk tissue. Specimen: tumor-adjacent normal liver tissue. The receptor set was obtained from an older woman with primary liver carcinoma and hepatitis B virus infection.

This chain joins TRBV2 and TRBJ2-3; a weak D match, TRBD2 (5 bases). Trimming cost V 5 bases and J 3 bases, with 15 bases left between them. The V gene's germline CDR1 is SNHLY and CDR2 FYNNEI. CDR3 length equals 15 residues. The CDR3 spells CASSRRVRTTDTQYF. For the CDR3, the DNA is TGTGCCAGCAGTCGGCGGGTCCGGACTACAGATACGCAGTATTTT.

This clonotype was counted many times. The chain joins TRBV29-1 to TRBJ1-5, with 8 bases that match TRBD1. The CDR3 spans 12 residues. Germline CDR1 and CDR2: SQVTM and ANQGSEA. V trimming: 6 bases; J trimming: 6 bases; junction bases outside the gene matches: 4. The CDR3 sequence is CSVGQGGQPQHF. In nucleotides, the CDR3 is TGCAGCGTCGGACAGGGCGGTCAGCCCCAGCATTTT. Filled out from reference TRBV29-1 and TRBJ1-5, the complete variable domain reads SAVISQKPSRDICQRGTSLTIQCQVDSQVTMMFWYRQQPGQSLTLIATANQGSEATYESGFVIDKFPISRPNLTFSTLTVSNMSPEDSSIYLCSVGQGGQPQHFGDGTRLSIL.

In the case of this clonotype: One junction end disagrees with the germline gene, perhaps due to a read error. The chain joins TRBV6-5 to TRBJ2-1, with 12 bases that match TRBD1. Germline V lookup: CDR1 MNHEY, CDR2 SVGAGI. The CDR3 sequence is 20 residues long. CDR3 region: CASSYSTCSGTGGSYNEQIF. The CDR3 DNA is TGTGCCAGCAGTTACTCGACATGTTCCGGGACAGGGGGCTCCTACAATGAGCAGATCTTC.

The chain has TRBV6-6 and TRBJ2-5; D is perhaps TRBD1 (6 bases). The CDR3 is 14 residues long. CDR1 and CDR2 (germline): MNHNY, SVGAGI (reference sequence). The CDR3 is CANSQGFQGETQYF. CDR3 sequence (DNA): TGTGCTAACTCCCAGGGGTTTCAAGGAGAGACCCAGTACTTC.

Details on this clonotype: Mismatch with germline at one junction end may stem from a read error. The chain employs TRBV4-2 and TRBJ2-7; D is perhaps TRBD1 (6 bases). The CDR3 covers 14 residues. Germline values: CDR1 LGHNA, CDR2 YNFKEQ. CDR3 loop: CASSRSDSPYEQHF. The CDR3 DNA sequence: TGTGCCAGCAGCCGGTCGGACAGTCCCTACGAGCAGCACTTC.

To note about this clonotype: This may stem from a read error, because a much larger clone lies one nucleotide away. The chain links TRBV5-1 to TRBJ1-5; D might be TRBD2 (5 bases). The DNA end is more similar to TRBJ2-3, so the J call may be wrong. Looked up from germline, CDR1 is SGHRS and CDR2 is YFSETQ. CDR3 size: 13 residues. CDR3 sequence: CASSLGRDQPQYF. The CDR3 DNA follows: TGCGCCAGCAGCTTAGGACGGGATCAGCCCCAGTATTTT.